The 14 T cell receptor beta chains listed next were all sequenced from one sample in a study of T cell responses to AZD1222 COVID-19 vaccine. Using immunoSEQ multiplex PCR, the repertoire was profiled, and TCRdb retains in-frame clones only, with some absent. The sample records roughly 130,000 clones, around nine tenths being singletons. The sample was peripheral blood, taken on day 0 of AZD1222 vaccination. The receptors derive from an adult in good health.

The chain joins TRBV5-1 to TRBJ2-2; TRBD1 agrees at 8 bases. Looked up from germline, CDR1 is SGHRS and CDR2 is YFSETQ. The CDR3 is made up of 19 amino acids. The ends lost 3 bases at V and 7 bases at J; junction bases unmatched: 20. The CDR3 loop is CASSSVGSRGQQNIGELFF. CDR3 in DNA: TGCGCCAGCAGCTCGGTTGGGAGCAGGGGGCAGCAGAATATCGGGGAGCTGTTTTTT.

The CDR3 region is CASSLGPEDGYTF. CDR3 coding DNA: TGTGCCAGCAGCTTAGGGCCGGAGGACGGCTACACCTTC. The chain employs TRBV7-9 and TRBJ1-2; D gene unclear. The CDR3 covers 13 residues. V dropped 1 base and J dropped 8 bases, with 11 bases sitting between them. Germline CDR1 is SEHNR and CDR2 is FQNEAQ (reference sequence). Complete variable domain (other parts from reference TRBV7-9 and TRBJ1-2): DTGVSQNPRHKITKRGQNVTFRCDPISEHNRLYWYRQTLGQGPEFLTYFQNEAQLEKSRLLSDRFSAERPKGSFSTLEIQRTEQGDSAMYLCASSLGPEDGYTFGSGTRLTVV.

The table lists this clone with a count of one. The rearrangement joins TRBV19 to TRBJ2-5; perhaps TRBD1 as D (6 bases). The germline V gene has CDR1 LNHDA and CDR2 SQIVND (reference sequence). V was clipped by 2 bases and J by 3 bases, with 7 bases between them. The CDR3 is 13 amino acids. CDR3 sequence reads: CASSIQGKETQYF. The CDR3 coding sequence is TGTGCCAGTAGTATACAGGGGAAAGAGACCCAGTACTTC.

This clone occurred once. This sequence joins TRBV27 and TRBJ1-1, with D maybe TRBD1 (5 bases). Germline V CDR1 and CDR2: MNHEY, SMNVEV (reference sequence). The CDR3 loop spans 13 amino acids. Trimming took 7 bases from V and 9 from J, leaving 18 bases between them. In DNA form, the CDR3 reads TGTGCCAGCACCCTCCTCCGGGGGGGGAAAGCTTTCTTT. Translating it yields CASTLLRGGKAFF.

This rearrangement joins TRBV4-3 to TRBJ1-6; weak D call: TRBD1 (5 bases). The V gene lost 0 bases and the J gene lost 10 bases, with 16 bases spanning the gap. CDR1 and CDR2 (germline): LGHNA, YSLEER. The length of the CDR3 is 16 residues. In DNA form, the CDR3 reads TGCGCCAGCAGCCAAGATCATAGGGACTTGGGGTCACCCCTCCACTTT. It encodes CASSQDHRDLGSPLHF.

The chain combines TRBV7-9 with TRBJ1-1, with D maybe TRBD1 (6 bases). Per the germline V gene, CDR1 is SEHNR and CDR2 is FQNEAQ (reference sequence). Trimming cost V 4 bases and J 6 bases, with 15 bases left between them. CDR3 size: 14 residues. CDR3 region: CASSSSRDTSEAFF. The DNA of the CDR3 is TGTGCCAGCAGCTCGAGCCGGGACACCTCTGAAGCTTTCTTT. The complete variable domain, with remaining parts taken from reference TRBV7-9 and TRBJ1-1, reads DTGVSQNPRHKITKRGQNVTFRCDPISEHNRLYWYRQTLGQGPEFLTYFQNEAQLEKSRLLSDRFSAERPKGSFSTLEIQRTEQGDSAMYLCASSSSRDTSEAFFGQGTRLTVV.

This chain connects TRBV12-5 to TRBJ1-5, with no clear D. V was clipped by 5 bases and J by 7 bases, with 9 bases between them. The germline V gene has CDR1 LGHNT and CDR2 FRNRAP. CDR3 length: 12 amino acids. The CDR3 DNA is TGTGCTAGTGGTCCCTCCGGACAGCCCCAGCATTTT. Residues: CASGPSGQPQHF.

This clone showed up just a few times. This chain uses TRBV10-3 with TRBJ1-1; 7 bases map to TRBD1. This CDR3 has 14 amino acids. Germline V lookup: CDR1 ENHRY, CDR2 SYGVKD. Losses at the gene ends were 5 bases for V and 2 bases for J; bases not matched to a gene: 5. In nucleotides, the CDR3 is TGTGCCATCAGTCGGACAGGCGCAAACACTGAAGCTTTCTTT. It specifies CAISRTGANTEAFF.

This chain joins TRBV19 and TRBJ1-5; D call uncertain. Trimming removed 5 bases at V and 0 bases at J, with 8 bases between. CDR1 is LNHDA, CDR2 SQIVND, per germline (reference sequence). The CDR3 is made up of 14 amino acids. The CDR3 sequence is CASSSYSSNQPQHF. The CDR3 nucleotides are TGTGCCAGTAGTTCGTACAGTAGCAATCAGCCCCAGCATTTT.

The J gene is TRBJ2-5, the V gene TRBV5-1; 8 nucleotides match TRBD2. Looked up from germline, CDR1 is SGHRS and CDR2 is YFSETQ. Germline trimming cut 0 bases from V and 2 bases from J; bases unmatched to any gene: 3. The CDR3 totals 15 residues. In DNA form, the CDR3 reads TGCGCCAGCAGCTTGGGAGCGGGGGTTCAAGAGACCCAGTACTTC. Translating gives CASSLGAGVQETQYF. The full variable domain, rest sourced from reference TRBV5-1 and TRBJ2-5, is KAGVTQTPRYLIKTRGQQVTLSCSPISGHRSVSWYQQTPGQGLQFLFEYFSETQRNKGNFPGRFSGRQFSNSRSEMNVSTLELGDSALYLCASSLGAGVQETQYFGPGTRLLVL.

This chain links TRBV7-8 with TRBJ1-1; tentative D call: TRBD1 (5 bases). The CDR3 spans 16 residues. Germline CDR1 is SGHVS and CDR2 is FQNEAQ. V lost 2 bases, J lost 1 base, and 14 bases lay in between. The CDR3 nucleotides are TGTGCCAGCAGCTTACCCAGACAGAGTTCGAACACTGAAGCTTTCTTT. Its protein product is CASSLPRQSSNTEAFF.

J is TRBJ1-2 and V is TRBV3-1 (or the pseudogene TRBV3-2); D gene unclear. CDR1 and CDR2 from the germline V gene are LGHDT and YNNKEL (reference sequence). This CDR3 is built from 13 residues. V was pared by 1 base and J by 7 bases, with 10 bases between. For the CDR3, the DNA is TGTGCCAGCAGCCAAGGGGTTTTTATTGGCTACACCTTC. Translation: CASSQGVFIGYTF.

This CDR3 reads CASSLGGLTGRREKLFF. In DNA form, the CDR3 reads TGTGCCAGCAGCTTGGGGGGTCTGACAGGGCGTCGAGAAAAACTGTTTTTT. The genes are TRBV5-4 and TRBJ1-4; 7 bases fit TRBD1. Trimming took 0 bases from V and 8 from J; bases not matched to a gene: 13. CDR3 length: 17 residues. Germline CDR1 and CDR2: SGHNT and YYREEE (reference sequence). Complete variable domain (other parts from reference TRBV5-4 and TRBJ1-4): ETGVTQSPTHLIKTRGQQVTLRCSSQSGHNTVSWYQQALGQGPQFIFQYYREEENGRGNFPPRFSGLQFPNYSSELNVNALELDDSALYLCASSLGGLTGRREKLFFGSGTQLSVL.

The CDR3 here is CASSPGLAGDTQYF. The CDR3 DNA sequence: TGTGCCAGCAGCCCTGGACTAGCAGGGGATACGCAGTATTTT. The chain carries TRBV7-9 and TRBJ2-3; 8 positions agree with TRBD2. With 5 bases clipped from V and 6 bases from J, the junction kept 7 bases outside the gene matches. CDR3 size: 14 residues. Germline CDR1 SEHNR, CDR2 FQNEAQ (reference sequence).